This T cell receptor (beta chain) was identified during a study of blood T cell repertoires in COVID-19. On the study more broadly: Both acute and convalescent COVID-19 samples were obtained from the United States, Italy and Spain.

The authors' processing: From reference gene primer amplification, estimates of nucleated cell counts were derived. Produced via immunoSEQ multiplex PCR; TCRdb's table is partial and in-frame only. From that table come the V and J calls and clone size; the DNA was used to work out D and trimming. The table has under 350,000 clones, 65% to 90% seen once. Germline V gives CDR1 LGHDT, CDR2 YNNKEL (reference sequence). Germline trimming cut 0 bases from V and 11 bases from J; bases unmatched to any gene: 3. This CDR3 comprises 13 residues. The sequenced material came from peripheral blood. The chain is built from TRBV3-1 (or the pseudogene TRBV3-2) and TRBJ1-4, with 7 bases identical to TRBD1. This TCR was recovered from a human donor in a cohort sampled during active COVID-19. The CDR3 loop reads CASSQEGQRKLFF. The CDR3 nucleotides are TGTGCCAGCAGCCAAGAGGGACAGCGGAAACTGTTTTTT.